This T cell receptor beta chain originates from a study of T cells in women clearing cervical HPV infection. About the study: Case blood was drawn when the lesion was first found; control blood after infection became undetectable. Overall study findings and caveats: Richness plus V gene abundances separated cases from controls with AUC about 0.8. Associations may precede or follow infection; HPV-specific or memory T cells were not isolated. Richness differences could reflect unmeasured T-cell content per sample.

Assay: immunoSEQ multiplex PCR; the TCRdb copy retains only in-frame clones and omits some. The data include about 48,000 clones; the top ten clones carry about 1.6%. Points on this clone: The target antigen is unknown. The CDR3 end falls 3 residues outside the read, so it is completed with the germline J gene.

The CDR3 consists of 15 residues. Germline lookup yields CDR1 KGHDR and CDR2 SFDVKD. V lost 8 bases to trimming and J lost 2 bases; unmatched junction nucleotides: 7. The sample comprised blood buffy coat. The TCR originated in a woman between 18 and 70 years old with a cervical HPV16 infection that either progressed to CIN3+ or cleared (not recorded which). The chain combines TRBV24-1 with TRBJ2-3, with 9 bases identical to TRBD1. CDR3 in amino acids: CATTAGTGPTDTQYF. Partial CDR3 DNA: TGTGCCACCACGGCCGGGACAGGGCCCACAGATACG.